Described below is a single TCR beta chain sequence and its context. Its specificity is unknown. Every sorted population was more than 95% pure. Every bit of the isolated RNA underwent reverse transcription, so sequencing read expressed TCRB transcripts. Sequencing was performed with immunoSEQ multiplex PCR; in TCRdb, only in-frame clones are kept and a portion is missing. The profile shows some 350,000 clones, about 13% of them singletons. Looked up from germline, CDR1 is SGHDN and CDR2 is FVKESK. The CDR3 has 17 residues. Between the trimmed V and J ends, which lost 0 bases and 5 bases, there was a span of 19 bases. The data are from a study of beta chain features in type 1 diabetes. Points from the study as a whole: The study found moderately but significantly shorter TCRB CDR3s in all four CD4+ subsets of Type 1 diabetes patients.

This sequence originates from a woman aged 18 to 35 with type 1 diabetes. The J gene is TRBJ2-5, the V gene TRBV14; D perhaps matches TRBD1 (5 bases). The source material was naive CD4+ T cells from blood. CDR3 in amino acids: CASSQDHLGRARETQYF. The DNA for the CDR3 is TGTGCCAGCAGCCAAGATCATTTGGGCAGGGCACGGGAGACCCAGTACTTC.